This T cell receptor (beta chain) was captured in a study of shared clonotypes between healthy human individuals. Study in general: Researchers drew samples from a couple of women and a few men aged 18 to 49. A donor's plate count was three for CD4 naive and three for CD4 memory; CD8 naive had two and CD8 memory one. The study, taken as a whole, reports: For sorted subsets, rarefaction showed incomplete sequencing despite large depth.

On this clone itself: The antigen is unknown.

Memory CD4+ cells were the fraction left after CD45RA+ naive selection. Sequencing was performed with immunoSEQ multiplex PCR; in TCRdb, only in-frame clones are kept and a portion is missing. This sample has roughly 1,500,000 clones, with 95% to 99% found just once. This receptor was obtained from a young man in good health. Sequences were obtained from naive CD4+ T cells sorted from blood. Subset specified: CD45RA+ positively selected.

The CDR3 DNA reads as TGTGCCAGCTCACCACCCTATTTCGCCAGAGGTCAAGAGACCCAGTACTTC. Translation gives CASSPPYFARGQETQYF. The V gene is TRBV18, the J gene TRBJ2-5; D is undetermined. The V gene lost 0 bases and the J gene lost 2 bases, with 16 bases spanning the gap. CDR1 is KGHSH, CDR2 LQKENI, per germline. This CDR3 is built from 17 residues.